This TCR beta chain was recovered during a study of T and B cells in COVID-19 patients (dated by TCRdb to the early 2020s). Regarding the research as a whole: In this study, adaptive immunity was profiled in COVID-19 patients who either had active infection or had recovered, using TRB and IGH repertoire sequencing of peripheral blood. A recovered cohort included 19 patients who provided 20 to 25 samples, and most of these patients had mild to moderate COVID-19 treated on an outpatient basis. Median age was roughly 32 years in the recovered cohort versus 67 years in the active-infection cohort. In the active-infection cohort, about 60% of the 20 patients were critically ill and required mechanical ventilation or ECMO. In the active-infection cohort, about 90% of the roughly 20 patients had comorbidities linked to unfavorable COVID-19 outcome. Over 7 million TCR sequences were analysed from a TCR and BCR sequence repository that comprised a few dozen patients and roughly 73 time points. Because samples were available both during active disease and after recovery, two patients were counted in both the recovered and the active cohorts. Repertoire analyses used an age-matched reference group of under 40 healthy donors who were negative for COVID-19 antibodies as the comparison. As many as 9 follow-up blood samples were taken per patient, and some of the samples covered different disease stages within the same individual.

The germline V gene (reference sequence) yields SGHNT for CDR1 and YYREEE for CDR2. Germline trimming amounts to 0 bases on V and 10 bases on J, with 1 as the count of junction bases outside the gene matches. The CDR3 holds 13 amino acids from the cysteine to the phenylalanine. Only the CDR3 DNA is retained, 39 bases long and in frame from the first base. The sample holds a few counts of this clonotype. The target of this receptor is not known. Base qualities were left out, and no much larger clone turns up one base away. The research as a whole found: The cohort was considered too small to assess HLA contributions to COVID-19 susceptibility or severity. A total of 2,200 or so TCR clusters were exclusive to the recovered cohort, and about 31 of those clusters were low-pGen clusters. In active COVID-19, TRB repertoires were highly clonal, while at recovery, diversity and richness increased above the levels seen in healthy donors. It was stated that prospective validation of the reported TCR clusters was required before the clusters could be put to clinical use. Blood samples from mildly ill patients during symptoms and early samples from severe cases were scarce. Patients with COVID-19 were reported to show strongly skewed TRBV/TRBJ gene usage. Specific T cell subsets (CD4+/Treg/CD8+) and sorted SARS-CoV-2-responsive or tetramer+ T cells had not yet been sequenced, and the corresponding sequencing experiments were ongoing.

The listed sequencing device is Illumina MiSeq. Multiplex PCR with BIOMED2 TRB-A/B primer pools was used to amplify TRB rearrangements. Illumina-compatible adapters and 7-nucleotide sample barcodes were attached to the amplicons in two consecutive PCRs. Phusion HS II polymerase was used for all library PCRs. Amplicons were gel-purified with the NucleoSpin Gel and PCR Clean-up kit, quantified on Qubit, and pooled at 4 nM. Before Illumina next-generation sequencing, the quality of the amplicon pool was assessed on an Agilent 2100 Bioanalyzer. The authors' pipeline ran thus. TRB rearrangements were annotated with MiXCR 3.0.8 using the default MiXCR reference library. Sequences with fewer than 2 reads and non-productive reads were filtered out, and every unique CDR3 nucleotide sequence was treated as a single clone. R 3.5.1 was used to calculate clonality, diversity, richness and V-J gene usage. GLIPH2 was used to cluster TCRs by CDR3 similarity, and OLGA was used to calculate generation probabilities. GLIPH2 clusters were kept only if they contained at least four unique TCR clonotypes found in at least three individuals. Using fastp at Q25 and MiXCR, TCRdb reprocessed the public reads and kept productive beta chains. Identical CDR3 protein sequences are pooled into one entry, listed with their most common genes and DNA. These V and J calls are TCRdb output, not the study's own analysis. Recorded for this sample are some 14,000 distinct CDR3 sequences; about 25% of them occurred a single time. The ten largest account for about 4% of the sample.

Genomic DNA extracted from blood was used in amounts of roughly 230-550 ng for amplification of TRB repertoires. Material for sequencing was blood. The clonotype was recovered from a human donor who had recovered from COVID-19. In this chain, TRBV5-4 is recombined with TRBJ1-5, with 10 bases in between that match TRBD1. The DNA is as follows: TGTGCCAGCAGCTTGGGGGACAGGGGTCCCCAGCATTTT. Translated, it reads CASSLGDRGPQHF.